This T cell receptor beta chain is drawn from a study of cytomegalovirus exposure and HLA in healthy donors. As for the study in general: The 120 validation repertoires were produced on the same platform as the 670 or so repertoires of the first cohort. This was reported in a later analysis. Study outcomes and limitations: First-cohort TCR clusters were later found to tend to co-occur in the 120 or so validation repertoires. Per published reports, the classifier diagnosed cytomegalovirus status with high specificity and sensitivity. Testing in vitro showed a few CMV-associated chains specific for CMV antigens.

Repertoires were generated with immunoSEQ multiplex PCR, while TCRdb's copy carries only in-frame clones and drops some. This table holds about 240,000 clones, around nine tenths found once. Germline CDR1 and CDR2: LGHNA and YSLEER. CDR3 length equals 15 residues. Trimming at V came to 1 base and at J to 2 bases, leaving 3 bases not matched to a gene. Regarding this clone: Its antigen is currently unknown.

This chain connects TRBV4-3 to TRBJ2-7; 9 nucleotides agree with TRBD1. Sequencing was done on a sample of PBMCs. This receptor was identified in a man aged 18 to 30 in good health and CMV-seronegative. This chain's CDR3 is CASSQGRTGAYEQYF. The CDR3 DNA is TGCGCCAGCAGCCAAGGGAGGACAGGGGCCTACGAGCAGTACTTC.